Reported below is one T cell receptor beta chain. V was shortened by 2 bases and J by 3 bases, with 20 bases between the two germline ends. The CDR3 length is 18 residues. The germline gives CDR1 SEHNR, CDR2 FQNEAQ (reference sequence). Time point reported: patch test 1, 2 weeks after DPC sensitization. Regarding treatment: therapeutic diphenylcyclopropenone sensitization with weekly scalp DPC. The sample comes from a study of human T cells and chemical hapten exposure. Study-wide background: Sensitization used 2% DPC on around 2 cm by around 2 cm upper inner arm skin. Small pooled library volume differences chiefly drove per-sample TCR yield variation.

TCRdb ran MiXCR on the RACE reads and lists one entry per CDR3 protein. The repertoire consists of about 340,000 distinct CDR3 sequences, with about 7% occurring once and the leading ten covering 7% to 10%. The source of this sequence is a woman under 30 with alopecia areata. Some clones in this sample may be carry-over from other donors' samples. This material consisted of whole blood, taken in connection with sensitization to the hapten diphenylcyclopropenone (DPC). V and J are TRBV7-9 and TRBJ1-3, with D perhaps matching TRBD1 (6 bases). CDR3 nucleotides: TGTGCCAGCAGCTTATTTACCCGGGACATACATCTTGGAAACACCATATATTTT. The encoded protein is CASSLFTRDIHLGNTIYF.